This TCR beta chain was obtained from a study of glioma-infiltrating T cells. Study-wide results and limits: Non-neoplastic patients had below-expected tissue-blood divergence, while all gliomas exceeded expectation. Very few CDR3 sequences were shared between tissue and blood.

The iRepertoire nested amplicon-rescue multiplex PCR amplified TCR alpha and beta CDR3s from RNA. TCRdb reprocessed the multiplex PCR reads with MiXCR, giving one entry per CDR3 protein. There are approximately 190,000 distinct CDR3 sequences in the sample; approximately 30% occur only once, and around 20% lies in the top ten. The CDR3 extends over 14 amino acids. Trimming took off 3 bases at V and 1 base at J, with 7 bases between the two ends. Germline CDR1 reads SEHNR; CDR2 reads FQNEAQ (reference sequence). This clonotype came up a few times. Its specificity is unknown. V and J are TRBV7-9 and TRBJ1-3; no clear D. The sample comprised glioma tissue, nonneoplastic brain tissue, or PBMCs (not recorded which). This receptor was obtained from a human donor with low-grade glioma or glioblastoma, undergoing nonglioma brain surgery, or in good health (not recorded which). CDR3 in DNA: TGTGCCAGCAGCTTCCCGGTGTCTGGAAACACCATATATTTT. It codes for CASSFPVSGNTIYF.